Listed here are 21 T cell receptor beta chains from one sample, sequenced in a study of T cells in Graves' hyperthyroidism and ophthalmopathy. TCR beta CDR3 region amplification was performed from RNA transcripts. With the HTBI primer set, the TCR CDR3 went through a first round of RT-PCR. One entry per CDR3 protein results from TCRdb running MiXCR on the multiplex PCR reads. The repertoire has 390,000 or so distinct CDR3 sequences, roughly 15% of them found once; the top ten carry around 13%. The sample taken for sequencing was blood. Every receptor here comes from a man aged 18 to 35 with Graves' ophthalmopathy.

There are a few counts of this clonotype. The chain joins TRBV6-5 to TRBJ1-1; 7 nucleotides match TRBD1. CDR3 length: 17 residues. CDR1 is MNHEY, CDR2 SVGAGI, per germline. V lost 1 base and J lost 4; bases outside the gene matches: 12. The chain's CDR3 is CASSYFQYRGKITEAFF. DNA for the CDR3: TGTGCCAGCAGTTACTTCCAGTACAGGGGAAAGATCACTGAAGCTTTCTTT.

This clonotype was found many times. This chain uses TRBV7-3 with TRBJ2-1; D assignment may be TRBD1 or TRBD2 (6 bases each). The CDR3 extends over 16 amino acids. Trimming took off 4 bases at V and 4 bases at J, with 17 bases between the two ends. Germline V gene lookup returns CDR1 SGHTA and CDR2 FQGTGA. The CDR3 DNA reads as TGTGCCAGCAGCTACCTCAGGGGAGGAGGGTACAATGAGCAGTTCTTC. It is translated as CASSYLRGGGYNEQFF. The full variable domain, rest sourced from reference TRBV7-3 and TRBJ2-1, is GAGVSQTPSNKVTEKGKYVELRCDPISGHTALYWYRQSLGQGPEFLIYFQGTGAADDSGLPNDRFFAVRPEGSVSTLKIQRTERGDSAVYLCASSYLRGGGYNEQFFGPGTRLTVL.

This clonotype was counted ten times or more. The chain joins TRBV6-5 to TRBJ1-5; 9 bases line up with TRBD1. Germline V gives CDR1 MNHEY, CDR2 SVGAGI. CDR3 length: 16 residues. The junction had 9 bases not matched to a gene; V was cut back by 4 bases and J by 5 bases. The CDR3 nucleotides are TGTGCCAGCAGTTCCACCCGGGACAGGGATTATCAGCCCCAGCATTTT. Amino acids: CASSSTRDRDYQPQHF.

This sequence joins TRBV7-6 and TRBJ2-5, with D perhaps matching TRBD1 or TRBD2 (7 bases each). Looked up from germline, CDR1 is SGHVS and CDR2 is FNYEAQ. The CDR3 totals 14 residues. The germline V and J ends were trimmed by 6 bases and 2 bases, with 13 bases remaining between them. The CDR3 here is CASRGGTAQETQYF. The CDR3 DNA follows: TGTGCCAGCAGGGGAGGGACAGCTCAAGAGACCCAGTACTTC.

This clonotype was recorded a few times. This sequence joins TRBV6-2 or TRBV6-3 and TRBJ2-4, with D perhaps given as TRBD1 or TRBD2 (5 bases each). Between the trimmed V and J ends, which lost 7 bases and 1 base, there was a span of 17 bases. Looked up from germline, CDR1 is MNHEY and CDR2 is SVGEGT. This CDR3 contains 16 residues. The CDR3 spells CASKKLQEAAKNIQYF. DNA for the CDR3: TGTGCCAGCAAGAAACTACAGGAGGCGGCCAAAAACATTCAGTACTTC.

The CDR3 DNA sequence: TGTGCCAGCAGCCAAGTTGGGGACAGGGCCCCGGGGACCTTC. Translation gives CASSQVGDRAPGTF. The rearrangement links TRBV3-1 to TRBJ1-2; 9 bases map to TRBD1. The germline V gene has CDR1 LGHDT and CDR2 YNNKEL (reference sequence). The trim removed 1 base at V and 14 bases at J, leaving 11 bases unmatched. There are 14 residues in the CDR3.

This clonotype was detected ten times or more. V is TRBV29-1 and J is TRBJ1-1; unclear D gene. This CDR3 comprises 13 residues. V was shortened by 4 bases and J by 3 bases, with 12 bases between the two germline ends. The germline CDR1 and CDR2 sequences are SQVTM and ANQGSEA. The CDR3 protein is CSVASSAHTEAFF. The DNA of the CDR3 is TGCAGCGTTGCTTCCAGTGCACACACTGAAGCTTTCTTT.

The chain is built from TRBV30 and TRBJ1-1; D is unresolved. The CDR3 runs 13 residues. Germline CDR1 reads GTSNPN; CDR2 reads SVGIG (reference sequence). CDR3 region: CVSPGPTNTEAFF. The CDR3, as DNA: TGTGTTTCCCCCGGACCGACGAACACTGAAGCTTTCTTT.

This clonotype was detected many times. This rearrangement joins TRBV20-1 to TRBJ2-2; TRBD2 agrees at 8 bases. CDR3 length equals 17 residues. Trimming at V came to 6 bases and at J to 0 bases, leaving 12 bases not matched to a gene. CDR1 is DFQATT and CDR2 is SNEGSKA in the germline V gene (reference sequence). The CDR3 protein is CSAPKRFSGTNTGELFF. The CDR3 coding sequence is TGCAGTGCACCTAAGAGATTTAGCGGGACGAACACCGGGGAGCTGTTTTTT.

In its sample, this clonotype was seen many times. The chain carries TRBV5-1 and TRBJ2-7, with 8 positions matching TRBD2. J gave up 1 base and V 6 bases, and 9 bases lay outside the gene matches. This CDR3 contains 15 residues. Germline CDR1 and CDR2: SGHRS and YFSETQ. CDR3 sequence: CASNGYRGRSYEQYF. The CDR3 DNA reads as TGCGCCAGCAACGGATATCGCGGGAGGTCCTACGAGCAGTACTTC. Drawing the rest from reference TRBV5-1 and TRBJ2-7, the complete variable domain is KAGVTQTPRYLIKTRGQQVTLSCSPISGHRSVSWYQQTPGQGLQFLFEYFSETQRNKGNFPGRFSGRQFSNSRSEMNVSTLELGDSALYLCASNGYRGRSYEQYFGPGTRLTVT.

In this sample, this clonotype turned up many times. CDR3 DNA sequence: TGCAGCGTCGAGGATTCATCTAGGGGGGGCCGGTCCTACGAGCAGTACTTC. Translating it yields CSVEDSSRGGRSYEQYF. The chain is built from TRBV29-1 and TRBJ2-7; perhaps TRBD2 as D (7 bases). The CDR3 is 17 residues long. V was trimmed by 6 bases and J by 1 base, leaving 25 bases between them. In germline, CDR1 is SQVTM, CDR2 ANQGSEA.

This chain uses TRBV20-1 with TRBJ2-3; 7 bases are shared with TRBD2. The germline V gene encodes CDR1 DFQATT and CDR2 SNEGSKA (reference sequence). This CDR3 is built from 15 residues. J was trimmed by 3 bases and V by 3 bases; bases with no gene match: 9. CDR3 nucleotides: TGCAGTGCTAGCCCCCCGGGGGGTGGGACAGATACGCAGTATTTT. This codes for CSASPPGGGTDTQYF.

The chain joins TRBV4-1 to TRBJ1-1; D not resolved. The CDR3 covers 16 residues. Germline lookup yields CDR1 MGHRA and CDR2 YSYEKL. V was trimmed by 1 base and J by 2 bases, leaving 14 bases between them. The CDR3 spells CASSQGVTGINTEAFF. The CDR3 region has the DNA TGCGCCAGCAGCCAAGGGGTCACGGGGATTAACACTGAAGCTTTCTTT.

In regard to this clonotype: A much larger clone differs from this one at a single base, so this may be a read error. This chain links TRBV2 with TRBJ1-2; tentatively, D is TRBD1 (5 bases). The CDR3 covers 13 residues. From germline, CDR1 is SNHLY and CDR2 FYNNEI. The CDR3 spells CAGRGTLNYGYTF. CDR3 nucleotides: TGTGCCGGCAGAGGGACGTTAAACTATGGCTACACCTTC. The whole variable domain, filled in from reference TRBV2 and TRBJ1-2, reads EPEVTQTPSHQVTQMGQEVILRCVPISNHLYFYWYRQILGQKVEFLVSFYNNEISEKSEIFDDQFSVERPDGSNFTLKIRSTKLEDSAMYFCAGRGTLNYGYTFGSGTRLTVV.

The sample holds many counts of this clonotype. CDR3 sequence: CASSKPGTSGSTDTQYF. CDR3 coding DNA: TGCGCCAGCAGCAAACCCGGGACTAGCGGCTCCACAGATACGCAGTATTTT. The chain carries TRBV5-1 and TRBJ2-3, with 11 bases that match TRBD2. Germline V gene data show CDR1 as SGHRS and CDR2 as YFSETQ. J was trimmed by 2 bases and V by 4 bases; bases with no gene match: 9. This CDR3 contains 17 residues.

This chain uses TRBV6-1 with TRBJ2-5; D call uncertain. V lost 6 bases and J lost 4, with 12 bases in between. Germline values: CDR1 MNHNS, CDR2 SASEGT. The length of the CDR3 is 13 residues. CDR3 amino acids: CASRGSNSETQYF. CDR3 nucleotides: TGTGCCAGCAGGGGAAGCAATTCAGAGACCCAGTACTTC.

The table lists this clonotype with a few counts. The CDR3 sequence is CASIPGQGSSYNEQFF. CDR3 sequence (DNA): TGTGCCAGTATCCCTGGGCAGGGGAGCTCCTACAATGAGCAGTTCTTC. V and J are TRBV19 and TRBJ2-1; D is perhaps TRBD1 (6 bases). The CDR3 is 16 amino acids. V was cut by 7 bases and J by 0 bases, with 16 bases left in between. The V gene's germline CDR1 is LNHDA and CDR2 SQIVND (reference sequence).

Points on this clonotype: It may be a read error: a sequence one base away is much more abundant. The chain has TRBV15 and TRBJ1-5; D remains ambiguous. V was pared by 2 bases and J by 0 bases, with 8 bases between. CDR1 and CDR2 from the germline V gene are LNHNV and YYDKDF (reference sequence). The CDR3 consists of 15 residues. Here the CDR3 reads CATSRQVDSNQPQHF. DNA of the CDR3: TGTGCCACCAGCAGACAGGTAGATAGCAATCAGCCCCAGCATTTT.

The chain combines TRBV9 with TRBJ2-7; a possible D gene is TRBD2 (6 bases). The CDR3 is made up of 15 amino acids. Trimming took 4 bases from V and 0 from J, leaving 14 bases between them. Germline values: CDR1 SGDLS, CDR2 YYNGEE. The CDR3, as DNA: TGTGCCAGCAGCCATAGCGGAGACCTCTCCTACGAGCAGTACTTC. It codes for CASSHSGDLSYEQYF.

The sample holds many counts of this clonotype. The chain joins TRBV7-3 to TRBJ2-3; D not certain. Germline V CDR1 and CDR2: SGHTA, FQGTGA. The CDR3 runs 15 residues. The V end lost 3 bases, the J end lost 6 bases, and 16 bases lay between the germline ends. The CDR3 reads CASSFGRRGWDTQYF. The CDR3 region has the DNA TGTGCCAGCAGCTTTGGGCGACGTGGGTGGGATACGCAGTATTTT.

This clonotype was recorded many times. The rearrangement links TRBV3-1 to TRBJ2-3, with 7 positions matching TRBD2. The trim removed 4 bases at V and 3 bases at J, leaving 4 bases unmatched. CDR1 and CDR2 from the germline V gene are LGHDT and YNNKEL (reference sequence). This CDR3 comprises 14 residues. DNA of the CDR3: TGTGCCAGCAGCCTTGGCGGGAGAACAGATACGCAGTATTTT. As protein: CASSLGGRTDTQYF.